This T cell receptor (beta chain) was recovered during a study of blood T cell repertoires in COVID-19. Study-wide background: Acute-phase and convalescent COVID-19 samples originated in the United States, Italy and Spain. T cells, B-cell-depleted T cells, or PBMCs provided the cDNA or gDNA that served as material.

CDR3 size: 17 residues. CDR1 and CDR2 (germline): SNHLY, FYNNEI. V gave up 6 bases and J gave up 4 bases; unmatched junction bases: 15. Original processing notes: Amplification from reference gene primers served as the basis for estimated nucleated cell counts. Libraries were prepared by immunoSEQ multiplex PCR; TCRdb keeps only in-frame clonotypes and omits some of them. Clonal size and the V and J genes are those of that table, whereas D and trimming came from the DNA. The sample lists roughly 380,000 clones; about 85% were seen once. The rearrangement joins TRBV2 to TRBJ1-1; 9 bases line up with TRBD1. The TCR was taken from a young woman with acute or convalescent COVID-19. The specimen sequenced was peripheral blood. CDR3 loop: CASRPGPGQGKATEAFF. The DNA for the CDR3 is TGTGCCAGCAGACCCGGCCCGGGACAGGGTAAGGCCACTGAAGCTTTCTTT.